Reported below is one TCR beta chain. What antigen it recognizes has not been identified. No much larger clonotype is one base removed from it; base qualities were not supplied. The sample has other DNA sequences that encode this CDR3 too. The sample is drawn from a study of STAT5B mutations in CD4+ large granular lymphocyte leukemia (dated by TCRdb to between 2020 and 2023). Describing the broader study: Among healthy controls, the CDR3 'QG' motif was associated with a particular HLA allele. TCRbeta repertoires of CD4+ T-cell large granular lymphocyte leukemia patients were compared with those of healthy blood donors. The purity of purified fractions was confirmed by flow cytometry on FACSCanto II or FACSVerse to exceed 95% among lymphocytes.

Summary of the overall study and its limitations: Compared with healthy CD4+ repertoires, CD4-sorted patient repertoires appeared more clonal, and this difference remained even after the putative leukemic clones were removed. The data were not HLA-matched, and the higher clonality in CD4+ T-LGLL than in CD8+ T-LGLL could be due to the relatively small sample size. Main leukemic clonotypes were private to each patient, although over 20% appeared at low frequency in other patients' non-leukemic repertoires.

The immunoSEQ assay at survey resolution was applied to genomic DNA for sequencing of TCRbeta rearrangements. The authors processed their data as follows. A lowest detectable productive clonotype frequency of 2.59 x 10-5 was observed in the TCR sequencing data. Only productive TCRbeta rearrangements, defined as complete and in-frame sequences, were included in the analyses. Clonality for each sample was calculated as Simpson clonality in the immunoSEQ Analyzer version 3.0. Based on frequency, clones were grouped as very rare, small, medium, large (1-20%) or hyperexpanded (>20%). Generation probabilities were estimated with OLGA 1.2.3, V-gene circos plots were made with VDJtools, specificities were searched in VDJdb, and CDR3 motifs were identified with GLIPH. TCRdb took over this immuneACCESS table, retaining in-frame rearrangements with V and J assigned. Such tables are incomplete; in checked studies, under half of the missing clones stem from an unresolved V gene, and the remainder is unexplained. That table gives V, J and clone size, and the DNA gave D and trimming. Present in this sample are tens of thousands of clones, just under 85% of which were seen just once. Around 4.4% of the sample is held by the ten biggest clonotypes.

The healthy controls were fewer than 45 blood donors, and the buffy coats of these donors were supplied by the Finnish Red Cross blood service. All TCR-sequenced material derived from peripheral blood: patient blood samples and healthy donor buffy coats. Peripheral blood mononuclear cells were isolated by Ficoll-Hypaque gradient centrifugation. CD4+ cells were magnetically purified from the buffy coats of healthy controls. Genomic DNA was extracted with the Gentra Puregene Cell and Tissue kit and quantified on a Qubit 2.0 fluorometer. The TCR comes from a human donor in good health. Sequenced sample: CD4+ T cells from blood buffy coats.

The nucleotide sequence is given as TGTGCCAGCAGTCGGACAGGGGGATCCTACGAGCAGTACTTC. Its protein is CASSRTGGSYEQYF. Recombination connected TRBV28 to TRBJ2-7; a stretch of 10 junction bases matches TRBD1. V is cut back by 5 bases and J by 1 base, with 2 bases in the junction unmatched. Its CDR3 holds 14 amino acids, cysteine through phenylalanine. Solely the CDR3 DNA is kept, with 42 bases framed from the first base. The germline V gene gives CDR1 as MDHEN and CDR2 as SYDVKM. Extended through the reference TRBV28 and TRBJ2-7 proteins, this CDR3 yields the full variable domain: DVKVTQSSRYLVKRTGEKVFLECVQDMDHENMFWYRQDPGLGLRLIYFSYDVKMKEKGDIPEGYSVSREKKERFSLILESASTNQTSMYLCASSRTGGSYEQYFGPGTRLTVT.